This T cell receptor (beta chain) originates from a study of cytomegalovirus exposure and HLA in healthy donors. Broader study findings: Links to common viral pathogens appeared, in a later analysis, for several of the most significant clusters. Researchers left out some V segments, among them TRBV6-2 and TRBV6-3, as indistinguishable.

PCR was performed using 60 Vbeta and 13 Jbeta primers. The assay was immunoSEQ multiplex PCR, and TCRdb's table has in-frame clones only and misses some. Among 30,000 to 45,000 clones listed, 80% to 90% were seen once. In the case of this clone: The antigen remains undetermined.

From germline, CDR1 is LNHNV and CDR2 YYDKDF (reference sequence). The CDR3 totals 14 residues. The V and J ends lost 0 bases and 8 bases, in that order; junction bases with no gene match: 4. Sequenced: PBMCs. The chain has TRBV15 and TRBJ1-2, with 9 bases matching TRBD1. The source is a woman aged 40-49 years in good health and CMV-seropositive. The CDR3: CATSRETGGVGYTF. As DNA, the CDR3 is TGTGCCACCAGCAGAGAGACAGGGGGAGTCGGCTACACCTTC.